This T cell receptor beta chain was captured by sequencing in a study of T cells in Graves' hyperthyroidism and ophthalmopathy. As for the study in general: Peripheral blood was acquired at first diagnosis, ahead of any therapy whatsoever.

Study findings and constraints: Most thyroid clonotypes expanded above 0.001 were also detected in blood. Model predictions of ophthalmopathy came a median approximately seven months before onset.

The PBMCs were sourced from fresh peripheral blood (about 9.7 ml). Germline CDR1 reads MNHEY; CDR2 reads SMNVEV (reference sequence). This CDR3 region has 13 residues. V lost 6 bases and J 0 bases, leaving 6 bases between the germline ends. In its sample, this clonotype was seen a few times. As yet, its antigen is unknown. Amplification yielded TCR beta CDR3 regions, with RNA transcripts as the source. The HTBI primer set served for first-round RT-PCR of the TCR CDR3. Via MiXCR, TCRdb re-called the multiplex PCR reads, giving one row per CDR3 protein. The repertoire holds hundreds of thousands of distinct CDR3 sequences, with about 15% as singletons.

The sequenced sample consisted of blood. This clonotype was obtained from a woman younger than 45 with Graves' hyperthyroidism that later progressed to Graves' ophthalmopathy. The rearrangement links TRBV27 to TRBJ1-5; D is undetermined. The DNA of the CDR3 is TGTGCCAGCAGACAGTATAGCAATCAGCCCCAGCATTTT. This sequence encodes CASRQYSNQPQHF.